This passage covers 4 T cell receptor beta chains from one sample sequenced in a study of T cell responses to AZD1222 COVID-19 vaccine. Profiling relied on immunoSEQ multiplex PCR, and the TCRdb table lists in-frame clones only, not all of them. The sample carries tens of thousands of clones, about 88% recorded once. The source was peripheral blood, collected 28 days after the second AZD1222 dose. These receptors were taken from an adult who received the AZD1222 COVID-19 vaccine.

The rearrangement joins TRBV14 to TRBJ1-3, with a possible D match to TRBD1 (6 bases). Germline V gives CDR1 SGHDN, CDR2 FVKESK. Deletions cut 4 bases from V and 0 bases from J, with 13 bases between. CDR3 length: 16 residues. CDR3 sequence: CASSPRTASSGNTIYF. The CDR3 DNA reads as TGTGCCAGCAGCCCGAGGACAGCTAGCTCTGGAAACACCATATATTTT.

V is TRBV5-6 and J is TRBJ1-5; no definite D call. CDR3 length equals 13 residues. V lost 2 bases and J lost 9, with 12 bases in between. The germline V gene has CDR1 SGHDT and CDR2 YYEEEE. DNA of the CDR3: TGTGCCAGCAGCTTTAGCGGGGTACCGCCCCAGCATTTT. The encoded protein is CASSFSGVPPQHF. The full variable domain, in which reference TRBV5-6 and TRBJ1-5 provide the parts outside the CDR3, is DAGVTQSPTHLIKTRGQQVTLRCSPKSGHDTVSWYQQALGQGPQFIFQYYEEEERQRGNFPDRFSGHQFPNYSSELNVNALLLGDSALYLCASSFSGVPPQHFGDGTRLSIL.

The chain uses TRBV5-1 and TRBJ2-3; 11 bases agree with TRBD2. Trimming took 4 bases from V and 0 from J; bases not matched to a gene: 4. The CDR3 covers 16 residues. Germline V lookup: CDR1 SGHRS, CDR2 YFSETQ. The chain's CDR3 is CASSPGTSGSTDTQYF. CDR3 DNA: TGCGCCAGCAGCCCGGGGACTAGCGGAAGCACAGATACGCAGTATTTT.

The CDR3 DNA is TGTGCCAGCAGTGAAGTACAGCCGGTAGAAAAACTGTTTTTT. This encodes CASSEVQPVEKLFF. V and J are TRBV6-1 and TRBJ1-4, with D hard to call. The CDR3 has 14 residues. The V end lost 1 base, the J end lost 8 bases, and 11 bases lay between the germline ends. The germline CDR1 and CDR2 sequences are MNHNS and SASEGT.